A selection of T cell receptor beta chains follows, all from one sample in a study of T cells in localized non-small cell lung cancer. The data were produced by immunoSEQ multiplex PCR, yet TCRdb's version contains in-frame clones alone and is incomplete. The profile shows under 40,000 clones, 93% of them singletons. The input for sequencing was peripheral blood, taken before any cancer treatment. The receptor set was obtained from an older female donor with stage I lung adenocarcinoma. Both conserved end residues are part of each CDR3. D genes are given only for firm matches. Not every row has a clone size; where given, it reads once, few, many or a size class.

CDR3 DNA: TGTGCCAGTTCCTCGGGCAATCAGCCCCAGCATTTT
CDR3 protein: CASSSGNQPQHF
D gene: -
J gene: TRBJ1-5
V gene: TRBV19
clone size: -

CDR3 DNA: TGTGCCAGCAGTTCGGGTCTAGGGGGGCAGGGGTTCTCCTACGAGCAGTACTTC
CDR3 protein: CASSSGLGGQGFSYEQYF
D gene: -
J gene: TRBJ2-7
V gene: TRBV28
clone size: -

CDR3 DNA: TGTGCCAGCAGCGGCGAGGGGAGAGGGGAGGTGAATGAGCAGTTCTTC
CDR3 protein: CASSGEGRGEVNEQFF
D gene: -
J gene: TRBJ2-1
V gene: TRBV7-9
clone size: -

CDR3 DNA: TGTGCCAGTAGTACGACAGTAAATCAAGAGACCCAGTACTTC
CDR3 protein: CASSTTVNQETQYF
D gene: -
J gene: TRBJ2-5
V gene: TRBV19
clone size: -

CDR3 DNA: TGCGCCAGCAGCCAATTGACAGGGGCGAATGAAAAACTGTTTTTT
CDR3 protein: CASSQLTGANEKLFF
D gene: TRBD1
J gene: TRBJ1-4
V gene: TRBV4-3
clone size: -

CDR3 DNA: TGTGCCAGCAGCCAACTAACTAGCGGACAAGAGACCCAGTACTTC
CDR3 protein: CASSQLTSGQETQYF
D gene: TRBD2
J gene: TRBJ2-5
V gene: TRBV4-2
clone size: -

CDR3 DNA: TGTGCCAGCAGCCTGCCAGGGAAGCCCCAGCATTTT
CDR3 protein: CASSLPGKPQHF
D gene: -
J gene: TRBJ1-5
V gene: TRBV5-4
clone size: -

CDR3 DNA: TGTGCCAGCTCGCCCCGGGACGGTAATGAAAAACTGTTTTTT
CDR3 protein: CASSPRDGNEKLFF
D gene: -
J gene: TRBJ1-4
V gene: TRBV18
clone size: -

CDR3 DNA: TGTGCCAGCAGTGCCCCGGGCAATCAGCCCCAGCATTTT
CDR3 protein: CASSAPGNQPQHF
D gene: -
J gene: TRBJ1-5
V gene: TRBV2
clone size: -

CDR3 DNA: TGTGCCAGCAGCCAAGATCGGCAGGGGGTATATGGCTACACCTTC
CDR3 protein: CASSQDRQGVYGYTF
D gene: TRBD1
J gene: TRBJ1-2
V gene: TRBV4-2
clone size: -

CDR3 DNA: TGTGCCAGCAGTCAACAGGGGAGCGAGCAGTACTTC
CDR3 protein: CASSQQGSEQYF
D gene: TRBD1
J gene: TRBJ2-7
V gene: TRBV28
clone size: -

CDR3 DNA: TGTGCCAGCAGCTTAGGCGGGAGACCAAATGAGCAGTTCTTC
CDR3 protein: CASSLGGRPNEQFF
D gene: TRBD2
J gene: TRBJ2-1
V gene: TRBV7-3
clone size: -

CDR3 DNA: TGTGCCAGCAGCTCGACAGGGATCGAGCAGTACTTC
CDR3 protein: CASSSTGIEQYF
D gene: TRBD1
J gene: TRBJ2-7
V gene: TRBV11-3
clone size: -

CDR3 DNA: TGTGCCAGCAGCTTCAGGGCCCGCGCAGCCAAAAACATTCAGTACTTC
CDR3 protein: CASSFRARAAKNIQYF
D gene: -
J gene: TRBJ2-4
V gene: TRBV7-8
clone size: -

CDR3 DNA: TGTGCCAGCAGCGTAGCTTGGCTAGCGGGGTCCGGGGAGCTGTTTTTT
CDR3 protein: CASSVAWLAGSGELFF
D gene: TRBD2
J gene: TRBJ2-2
V gene: TRBV9
clone size: -

CDR3 DNA: TGTGCCAGCAGCTTAGCGCGTCTAGAGGACACCGGGGAGCTGTTTTTT
CDR3 protein: CASSLARLEDTGELFF
D gene: -
J gene: TRBJ2-2
V gene: TRBV7-2
clone size: -

CDR3 DNA: TGTGCCAGCAGCTTAGGAGGGAGGGCGAGCACTGAAGCTTTCTTT
CDR3 protein: CASSLGGRASTEAFF
D gene: -
J gene: TRBJ1-1
V gene: TRBV11-3
clone size: -

CDR3 DNA: TGTGCCAGCAGTTACGAGGGGGATGGGGACAAAAACATTCAGTACTTC
CDR3 protein: CASSYEGDGDKNIQYF
D gene: -
J gene: TRBJ2-4
V gene: TRBV6-6
clone size: -

CDR3 DNA: TGTGCCACCAGCAATCAAGGACAGGGCTTGGCGACCCAGTACTTC
CDR3 protein: CATSNQGQGLATQYF
D gene: TRBD1
J gene: TRBJ2-5
V gene: TRBV15
clone size: -

CDR3 DNA: TGTGCCACCAGCAGGGTAGACAGGGAGACTGAAGCTTTCTTT
CDR3 protein: CATSRVDRETEAFF
D gene: TRBD1
J gene: TRBJ1-1
V gene: TRBV15
clone size: -

CDR3 DNA: TGTGCCAGTAGTTTTATGTGGGCGGCGAACACTGAAGCTTTCTTT
CDR3 protein: CASSFMWAANTEAFF
D gene: -
J gene: TRBJ1-1
V gene: TRBV19
clone size: -

CDR3 DNA: TGTGCCAGCAGTTCCTACCAAGAGACCCAGTACTTC
CDR3 protein: CASSSYQETQYF
D gene: -
J gene: TRBJ2-5
V gene: TRBV6-6
clone size: -

CDR3 DNA: TGTGCCAGCAGGTATTCGGGGGGTGAGCAGTTCTTC
CDR3 protein: CASRYSGGEQFF
D gene: TRBD2
J gene: TRBJ2-1
V gene: TRBV27
clone size: -

CDR3 DNA: TGTGCCAGCAGCTCTTTAACACGAGGGAGATCCTACGAGCAGTACTTC
CDR3 protein: CASSSLTRGRSYEQYF
D gene: -
J gene: TRBJ2-7
V gene: TRBV7-9
clone size: -

CDR3 DNA: TGTGCCAGCAGCTCCCGGGAGACGACCACAGATACGCAGTATTTT
CDR3 protein: CASSSRETTTDTQYF
D gene: -
J gene: TRBJ2-3
V gene: TRBV4-2
clone size: once

CDR3 DNA: TGTGCCAGCAGTGGGGACGGTTACCAAGAGACCCAGTACTTC
CDR3 protein: CASSGDGYQETQYF
D gene: -
J gene: TRBJ2-5
V gene: TRBV28
clone size: -

CDR3 DNA: TGTGCCAGCAGCTTGGCTAGCGGGAGAGTCACCGGGGAGCTGTTTTTT
CDR3 protein: CASSLASGRVTGELFF
D gene: TRBD2
J gene: TRBJ2-2
V gene: TRBV5-8
clone size: -

CDR3 DNA: TGCGCCAGCAGCAAATGGACAGGGAGCGAGTACGAGCAGTACTTC
CDR3 protein: CASSKWTGSEYEQYF
D gene: TRBD1
J gene: TRBJ2-7
V gene: TRBV4-3
clone size: -

CDR3 DNA: TGTGCCAGCAGCACCCCGGGACTAGCGGCCACAGATACGCAGTATTTT
CDR3 protein: CASSTPGLAATDTQYF
D gene: TRBD2
J gene: TRBJ2-3
V gene: TRBV9
clone size: -

CDR3 DNA: TGTGCCAGCACCCAACCCAGGGGGCAGAGCGGCTACACCTTC
CDR3 protein: CASTQPRGQSGYTF
D gene: TRBD1
J gene: TRBJ1-2
V gene: TRBV6-5
clone size: once

CDR3 DNA: TGTGCCAGCAGTTACGGCGCAACTAATGAAAAACTGTTTTTT
CDR3 protein: CASSYGATNEKLFF
D gene: -
J gene: TRBJ1-4
V gene: TRBV6-5
clone size: few

CDR3 DNA: TGCAGTGCTAGAAGTGAGACCCAGTACTTC
CDR3 protein: CSARSETQYF
D gene: -
J gene: TRBJ2-5
V gene: TRBV20-1
clone size: once

CDR3 DNA: TGTGCCAGCAGTTTACGGGACCCCAGCAATCAGCCCCAGCATTTT
CDR3 protein: CASSLRDPSNQPQHF
D gene: -
J gene: TRBJ1-5
V gene: TRBV6-5
clone size: -

CDR3 DNA: TGCAGTGCTAGTGACAATGAGCAGTTCTTC
CDR3 protein: CSASDNEQFF
D gene: -
J gene: TRBJ2-1
V gene: TRBV20-1
clone size: -

CDR3 DNA: TGTGCCAGCAGTTTCCTCGGAGGGACTGATACAAATAACTATGGCTACACCTTC
CDR3 protein: CASSFLGGTDTNNYGYTF
D gene: -
J gene: TRBJ1-2
V gene: TRBV27
clone size: -

CDR3 DNA: TGTGCCTGGAGTGGGGGGGCAAACCAGCCCCAGCATTTT
CDR3 protein: CAWSGGANQPQHF
D gene: -
J gene: TRBJ1-5
V gene: TRBV30
clone size: -

CDR3 DNA: TGTGCCAGCAGCGGGGGGACGGGACAGCCCCAGCATTTT
CDR3 protein: CASSGGTGQPQHF
D gene: -
J gene: TRBJ1-5
V gene: TRBV9
clone size: -

CDR3 DNA: TGTGCCAGCAGCTTAGAGGGGTGGGGGAGTTCAGATACGCAGTATTTT
CDR3 protein: CASSLEGWGSSDTQYF
D gene: -
J gene: TRBJ2-3
V gene: TRBV11-2
clone size: -

CDR3 DNA: TGTGCCAGCAGCAGGGGGACAGGGGGCTTTGGCAATCAGCCCCAGCATTTT
CDR3 protein: CASSRGTGGFGNQPQHF
D gene: TRBD1
J gene: TRBJ1-5
V gene: TRBV27
clone size: -

CDR3 DNA: TGTGCCTGGAGTGTAGATAAGGGACAGCGATCGGCTGAGCAGTTCTTC
CDR3 protein: CAWSVDKGQRSAEQFF
D gene: TRBD1
J gene: TRBJ2-1
V gene: TRBV30
clone size: -

CDR3 DNA: TGCGCCAGCAGCTCCGGGACAGCGAACACCGGGGAGCTGTTTTTT
CDR3 protein: CASSSGTANTGELFF
D gene: TRBD1
J gene: TRBJ2-2
V gene: TRBV5-1
clone size: -

CDR3 DNA: TGCGCCAGCAGTCAACCGGGACAGGGAGCCTATGGCTACACCTTC
CDR3 protein: CASSQPGQGAYGYTF
D gene: TRBD1
J gene: TRBJ1-2
V gene: TRBV23-1
clone size: -

CDR3 DNA: TGTGCCAGTGTACTCCGGGACATATTCGATTCACCCCTCCACTTT
CDR3 protein: CASVLRDIFDSPLHF
D gene: -
J gene: TRBJ1-6
V gene: TRBV2
clone size: -

CDR3 DNA: TGTGCCAGCAGTTTGGGACTAGCGACGAACACCGGGGAGCTGTTTTTT
CDR3 protein: CASSLGLATNTGELFF
D gene: TRBD2
J gene: TRBJ2-2
V gene: TRBV28
clone size: -

CDR3 DNA: TGTGCCAGCAGGGGCCGGGGACAGGGCTCCTACGAGCAGTACTTC
CDR3 protein: CASRGRGQGSYEQYF
D gene: TRBD1
J gene: TRBJ2-7
V gene: TRBV6-5
clone size: -

CDR3 DNA: TGTGCCAGCAACAAACAGGCTGCGGAGGAGCAGTACTTC
CDR3 protein: CASNKQAAEEQYF
D gene: -
J gene: TRBJ2-7
V gene: TRBV5-6
clone size: -

CDR3 DNA: TGTGCCAGCAGCTTGAGCGGGGGTCTGGAGACCCAGTACTTC
CDR3 protein: CASSLSGGLETQYF
D gene: TRBD2
J gene: TRBJ2-5
V gene: TRBV5-4
clone size: -

CDR3 DNA: TGTGCCAGCAGCTCCGGAGTACTAGCGGGAGCCATCCCGTTCTTC
CDR3 protein: CASSSGVLAGAIPFF
D gene: TRBD2
J gene: TRBJ2-1
V gene: TRBV4-2
clone size: -

CDR3 DNA: TGTGCCACCAGCCCCCGGACAGGGAGCTCTGGAAACACCATATATTTT
CDR3 protein: CATSPRTGSSGNTIYF
D gene: TRBD1
J gene: TRBJ1-3
V gene: TRBV15
clone size: few

CDR3 DNA: TGTGCCAGCAGCCCGGACAGGGGGCGGGCTAACTATGGCTACACCTTC
CDR3 protein: CASSPDRGRANYGYTF
D gene: TRBD1
J gene: TRBJ1-2
V gene: TRBV2
clone size: -

CDR3 DNA: TGTGCCAGCAGCTTGGTCAGAGGTAACACTGAAGCTTTCTTT
CDR3 protein: CASSLVRGNTEAFF
D gene: -
J gene: TRBJ1-1
V gene: TRBV5-6
clone size: -

CDR3 DNA: TGTGCCAGCAGCGTAGATTGGGGATCTGAAGCTTTCTTT
CDR3 protein: CASSVDWGSEAFF
D gene: -
J gene: TRBJ1-1
V gene: TRBV9
clone size: -

CDR3 DNA: TGTGCCAGCAATAGGGGGCCCTCTGGAAACACCATATATTTT
CDR3 protein: CASNRGPSGNTIYF
D gene: TRBD1
J gene: TRBJ1-3
V gene: TRBV9
clone size: -

CDR3 DNA: TGTGCCAGCAGCTTAGATGGAGCTGAAGCTTTCTTT
CDR3 protein: CASSLDGAEAFF
D gene: -
J gene: TRBJ1-1
V gene: TRBV7-9
clone size: -

CDR3 DNA: TGCGCCAGCAGCTTGGAAGGTATCACAGATACGCAGTATTTT
CDR3 protein: CASSLEGITDTQYF
D gene: -
J gene: TRBJ2-3
V gene: TRBV5-1
clone size: -

CDR3 DNA: TGTGCCAGCAGTTTTTTGGGGGCTCGAACTGAAGCTTTCTTT
CDR3 protein: CASSFLGARTEAFF
D gene: -
J gene: TRBJ1-1
V gene: TRBV28
clone size: -

CDR3 DNA: TGTGCCAGCTCACCACCGGGGTTTGGAAACACCATATATTTT
CDR3 protein: CASSPPGFGNTIYF
D gene: -
J gene: TRBJ1-3
V gene: TRBV18
clone size: -

CDR3 DNA: TGTGCCTGGAGTGTATTTGGTGTTACCGGGGAGCTGTTTTTT
CDR3 protein: CAWSVFGVTGELFF
D gene: -
J gene: TRBJ2-2
V gene: TRBV30
clone size: -

CDR3 DNA: TGTGCCAGCAGCCCCCGGGACACCGGGGAGCTGTTTTTT
CDR3 protein: CASSPRDTGELFF
D gene: -
J gene: TRBJ2-2
V gene: TRBV7-3
clone size: -

CDR3 DNA: TGTGCCAGCAGCCAAGGGAGGGACACTGAAGCTTTCTTT
CDR3 protein: CASSQGRDTEAFF
D gene: -
J gene: TRBJ1-1
V gene: TRBV6-5
clone size: once